This T cell receptor (beta chain) was identified in a study of blood T cell repertoires in COVID-19. Sequencing was performed with immunoSEQ multiplex PCR; in TCRdb, only in-frame clones are kept and a portion is missing. The table includes about 180,000 clones, around 80% detected once. Trimming took 4 bases from V and 9 from J, leaving 15 bases between them. The CDR3 has 13 residues. This clone was recorded only once. The sequence derives from a woman of 80 years or more with COVID-19, enrolled during active disease. The chain joins TRBV12-3 or TRBV12-4 to TRBJ1-1; D not resolved. Sequencing was done on a sample of peripheral blood. The CDR3: CASSSLIPAQAFF. CDR3 DNA: TGTGCCAGCAGTTCACTTATCCCTGCCCAAGCTTTCTTT.